This TCR beta chain was identified in a study of T cells in Graves' hyperthyroidism and ophthalmopathy. General study results and limits: Researchers found most expanded thyroid clonotypes above 0.001 in blood as well. A model of 13 V-J pairs discriminated ophthalmopathy from stable hyperthyroidism.

The ends lost 0 bases at V and 1 base at J; junction bases unmatched: 7. This CDR3 region has 18 residues. Per germline, CDR1 MGHRA and CDR2 YSYEKL. TCR beta CDR3 region amplification was performed from RNA transcripts. HTBI primers drove first-round RT-PCR of the TCR CDR3. One entry per CDR3 protein results from TCRdb running MiXCR on the multiplex PCR reads. The sample has a few hundred thousand distinct CDR3 sequences; 40% to 55% are singletons. A remark on this clonotype: Its antigen is not known.

The sequenced material came from peripheral blood or thyroid tissue (not recorded which). This chain links TRBV4-1 with TRBJ2-7, with TRBD2 matching over 12 bases. The clonotype was recovered from a woman between 18 and 29 years old with Graves' hyperthyroidism. The DNA for the CDR3 is TGCGCCAGCAGCCAAGAAGGGACTAGCGGGCTTATTTCCTACGAGCAGTACTTC. This gives the protein CASSQEGTSGLISYEQYF.